This is a list of T cell receptor beta chains from one sample in a study of human T cells and chemical hapten exposure. TCRdb re-called the RACE reads through MiXCR, storing one row per CDR3 protein. The data show more than 110,000 distinct CDR3 sequences, 10% to 15% seen once. The source was whole blood, collected in connection with sensitization to the hapten diphenylcyclopropenone (DPC). The receptors were gathered from a woman aged 45-65 years with alopecia areata. Some clones in this sample may be carry-over from other donors' samples. Each CDR3 is given with its conserved first and last residue. A D gene is named only where the DNA matches it firmly. Only part of the rows carry a size: once, few, many, or a class if the clone is expanded.

d_call	v_call	j_call	clone_size	cdr3_aa	cdr3_nt
NA	TRBV3-1	TRBJ2-3	NA	CASSLRDSSDTQYF	TGTGCCAGCAGCCTTCGGGACTCTTCAGATACGCAGTATTTT
TRBD2	TRBV7-3	TRBJ2-1	NA	CASSFTGTSIVNEQFF	TGTGCCAGCAGCTTCACCGGGACTAGCATCGTCAATGAGCAGTTCTTC
NA	TRBV7-9	TRBJ2-1	many	CASSPQGSGGTRSYEQFF	TGTGCCAGCAGCCCCCAAGGCTCCGGCGGGACAAGGAGCTATGAGCAGTTCTTC
NA	TRBV5-1	TRBJ1-1	few	CASRWDNINTEAFF	TGCGCCAGCAGGTGGGACAATATCAACACTGAAGCTTTCTTT
NA	TRBV11-2	TRBJ2-2	many	CASSSAFDSGELFF	TGTGCCAGCAGCTCCGCGTTTGATTCCGGGGAGCTGTTTTTT
NA	TRBV4-3	TRBJ1-4	few	CASSQDDVFRRLFF	TGCGCCAGCAGCCAAGATGATGTCTTCCGACGACTGTTTTTT
TRBD1	TRBV5-1	TRBJ2-7	once	CASNSRQGGEQYF	TGCGCCAGCAACTCCCGACAGGGGGGTGAGCAGTACTTC
NA	TRBV12-3/TRBV12-4	TRBJ2-7	few	CASSTRNYEQYF	TGTGCCAGCAGTACCCGGAACTACGAGCAGTACTTC
TRBD1	TRBV6-6	TRBJ2-7	NA	CASRRGTGSGSYEQYF	TGTGCCAGCAGACGTGGGACAGGATCAGGGTCCTACGAGCAGTACTTC
TRBD2	TRBV7-9	TRBJ2-1	NA	CASRSSGRINEQFF	TGTGCCAGCAGGTCTAGCGGGAGGATAAATGAGCAGTTCTTC
TRBD1	TRBV28	TRBJ1-4	few	CASSPQNQGAREKLFF	TGTGCCAGCAGTCCCCAAAATCAGGGGGCTCGTGAAAAACTGTTTTTT
TRBD2	TRBV6-5	TRBJ2-1	NA	CASRPPTGLAAYNEQFF	TGTGCCAGCAGGCCCCCTACAGGACTAGCGGCCTACAATGAGCAGTTCTTC
TRBD2	TRBV29-1	TRBJ2-3	NA	CSVGSGSGYTQYF	TGCAGCGTCGGAAGCGGGAGTGGGTATACGCAGTATTTT
TRBD2	TRBV29-1	TRBJ2-1	NA	CSAGSGSVYNEQFF	TGCAGCGCCGGTAGCGGGAGTGTGTACAATGAGCAGTTCTTC
TRBD1	TRBV7-9	TRBJ2-5	few	CASSLGTGLQETQYF	TGTGCCAGCAGCTTAGGGACAGGGCTTCAAGAGACCCAGTACTTC
NA	TRBV3-1	TRBJ1-5	NA	CASSWTVSNQPQHF	TGTGCCAGCAGCTGGACAGTTAGCAATCAGCCCCAGCATTTT
TRBD2	TRBV7-7	TRBJ2-7	many	CASSPGLAHEQYF	TGTGCTAGCAGCCCCGGACTAGCCCACGAGCAGTACTTC
TRBD1	TRBV9	TRBJ2-3	NA	CASSVDGQGDTQYF	TGTGCCAGCAGCGTAGACGGACAGGGAGATACGCAGTATTTT
NA	TRBV6-1	TRBJ2-6	NA	CASSELNSGANVPTF	TGTGCCAGCAGTGAATTGAACTCTGGGGCCAACGTCCCGACTTTC
TRBD1	TRBV7-8	TRBJ1-5	few	CASSSDRVRGNQPQHF	TGTGCCAGCAGCTCCGACAGGGTTCGGGGCAATCAGCCCCAGCATTTT
NA	TRBV10-3	TRBJ2-2	many	CASLRGDPTGELFF	TGTGCCTCGCTCCGGGGAGACCCCACCGGGGAGCTGTTTTTT
TRBD1	TRBV15	TRBJ2-1	few	CATSRDAGRTGWNEQFF	TGTGCCACCAGCAGAGATGCTGGCAGGACAGGGTGGAATGAGCAGTTCTTC
NA	TRBV20-1	TRBJ2-5	NA	CSASRTEGLSRETQYF	TGCAGTGCCTCTCGGACAGAGGGACTTTCAAGGGAGACCCAGTACTTC
TRBD2	TRBV29-1	TRBJ2-1	NA	CSVAGGLTGEQFF	TGCAGCGTCGCGGGAGGTTTGACTGGGGAGCAGTTCTTC
TRBD2	TRBV6-5	TRBJ2-3	NA	CASSYLTGTSGASTDTQYF	TGTGCCAGCAGTTACCTTACCGGGACTAGCGGGGCCAGCACAGATACGCAGTATTTT
NA	TRBV11-2	TRBJ2-3	NA	CASTRRELTDTQYF	TGTGCCAGCACCCGCCGGGAACTCACAGATACGCAGTATTTT
TRBD1	TRBV9	TRBJ2-5	many	CASSSPGQGEKTQYF	TGTGCCAGCAGCTCGCCGGGACAGGGTGAAAAGACCCAGTACTTC
TRBD1	TRBV29-1	TRBJ2-3	many	CSVRQGSDTQYF	TGCAGCGTTAGACAGGGATCAGATACGCAGTATTTT
NA	TRBV5-1	TRBJ1-6	many	CASSAGQPRAPLHF	TGCGCCAGCAGCGCCGGGCAGCCCCGAGCACCCCTCCACTTT
TRBD2	TRBV12-3/TRBV12-4	TRBJ2-7	few	CASSRHGGTYEQYF	TGTGCCAGCAGTCGCCACGGGGGGACCTACGAGCAGTACTTC
TRBD2	TRBV29-1	TRBJ2-1	few	CSAQPGTSGSGEQFF	TGCAGCGCCCAGCCCGGGACTAGCGGGAGTGGTGAGCAGTTCTTC
NA	TRBV29-1	TRBJ2-6	NA	CSVDEGGTGANVLTF	TGCAGCGTTGACGAAGGGGGTACTGGGGCCAACGTCCTGACTTTC
NA	TRBV2	TRBJ2-6	few	CASSDQTSGANVLTF	TGTGCCAGCAGTGACCAGACCTCTGGGGCCAACGTCCTGACTTTC